These 16 T cell receptor beta chains came from one sample sequenced in a study of blood T cell repertoires in COVID-19. Sequenced by immunoSEQ multiplex PCR; TCRdb stores in-frame clones only, minus some. The data contain hundreds of thousands of clones, about nine tenths of them singletons. The specimen was PBMCs or T cells enriched from blood (not recorded which). The receptors originated from a man in his 60s who had recovered from COVID-19.

The sample holds one count of this clone. V usage is TRBV5-1 and J usage is TRBJ2-1, with 8 bases that match TRBD1. The germline gives CDR1 SGHRS, CDR2 YFSETQ. The CDR3 spans 14 residues. Trimming took 0 bases from V and 5 from J; bases not matched to a gene: 1. The CDR3 coding sequence is TGCGCCAGCAGCTTGGGGGACAGGAACAATGAGCAGTTCTTC. This codes for CASSLGDRNNEQFF.

A remark on this clone: This sample includes further DNA sequences coding for the same CDR3. The V and J genes are TRBV30 and TRBJ1-5; D call uncertain. The germline CDR1 and CDR2 sequences are GTSNPN and SVGIG (reference sequence). This CDR3 comprises 13 residues. Trimming left V 2 bases short and J 0 bases short, with 5 bases between. CDR3 sequence (DNA): TGTGCCTGGAGTTCGCGTAGCAATCAGCCCCAGCATTTT. As protein: CAWSSRSNQPQHF.

This clone was counted once. The chain recombines TRBV5-4 with TRBJ2-5, with D perhaps matching TRBD2 (6 bases). The CDR3 extends over 15 amino acids. Germline CDR1 reads SGHNT; CDR2 reads YYREEE (reference sequence). The V end lost 4 bases, the J end lost 0 bases, and 13 bases lay between the germline ends. CDR3 protein: CASSPGGMYQETQYF. The CDR3, as DNA: TGTGCCAGCAGCCCCGGCGGGATGTACCAAGAGACCCAGTACTTC.

The V call is TRBV2, the J call TRBJ2-2, with TRBD2 matching over 14 bases. Unmatched junction bases numbered 4, after V lost 7 bases and J lost 0 bases. The length of the CDR3 is 17 residues. Germline V lookup: CDR1 SNHLY, CDR2 FYNNEI. CDR3 nucleotides: TGTGCCAGCACGAGACTAGCGGGGGGGCCGAACACCGGGGAGCTGTTTTTT. As protein: CASTRLAGGPNTGELFF. The whole variable domain, filled in from reference TRBV2 and TRBJ2-2, reads EPEVTQTPSHQVTQMGQEVILRCVPISNHLYFYWYRQILGQKVEFLVSFYNNEISEKSEIFDDQFSVERPDGSNFTLKIRSTKLEDSAMYFCASTRLAGGPNTGELFFGEGSRLTVL.

The genes are TRBV27 and TRBJ2-3; D is possibly TRBD2 (5 bases). Germline V lookup: CDR1 MNHEY, CDR2 SMNVEV (reference sequence). The CDR3 consists of 15 residues. V was trimmed by 5 bases and J by 5 bases, leaving 17 bases between them. CDR3 residues: CASSLTRRAGDTQYF. CDR3 DNA: TGTGCCAGCAGTCTCACGCGTAGGGCGGGAGATACGCAGTATTTT.

V gene TRBV9 combines with J gene TRBJ1-5; D is unclear. CDR3 length equals 15 residues. Trimming took 0 bases from V and 0 from J, leaving 7 bases between them. Germline CDR1 SGDLS, CDR2 YYNGEE. In DNA form, the CDR3 reads TGTGCCAGCAGCGTAGGAGCCTTTAGCAATCAGCCCCAGCATTTT. Amino acids: CASSVGAFSNQPQHF.

The rearrangement links TRBV6-2 or TRBV6-3 to TRBJ2-2, with D tentatively TRBD1 (6 bases). CDR1 is MNHEY, CDR2 SVGEGT, per germline. The CDR3 runs 15 residues. Trimming took off 3 bases at V and 3 bases at J, with 11 bases between the two ends. The CDR3 bases are TGTGCCAGCAGTTATGTAGGGGGAGACACCGGGGAGCTGTTTTTT. The encoded protein is CASSYVGGDTGELFF.

The chain recombines TRBV5-6 with TRBJ1-2, with D hard to call. Germline V CDR1 and CDR2: SGHDT, YYEEEE. V gave up 3 bases and J gave up 3 bases, with 15 bases separating them. This CDR3 has 15 amino acids. This chain's CDR3 is CASSSWERRDYGYTF. CDR3 sequence (DNA): TGTGCCAGCAGCTCATGGGAGAGAAGGGACTATGGCTACACCTTC.

The chain uses TRBV15 and TRBJ2-2; D is possibly TRBD1 (5 bases). This CDR3 has 15 residues. The germline V and J ends were trimmed by 2 bases and 4 bases, with 11 bases remaining between them. Germline CDR1 LNHNV, CDR2 YYDKDF (reference sequence). CDR3 DNA sequence: TGTGCCACCAGCAGATTGCAGGGAATCACCGGGGAGCTGTTTTTT. Encoded protein: CATSRLQGITGELFF. The whole variable domain, filled in from reference TRBV15 and TRBJ2-2, reads DAMVIQNPRYQVTQFGKPVTLSCSQTLNHNVMYWYQQKSSQAPKLLFHYYDKDFNNEADTPDNFQSRRPNTSFCFLDIRSPGLGDTAMYLCATSRLQGITGELFFGEGSRLTVL.

This rearrangement joins TRBV30 to TRBJ2-3, with unresolved D. Trimming cost V 1 base and J 4 bases, with 3 bases left between them. The length of the CDR3 is 11 residues. Germline V gene sequence: CDR1 GTSNPN, CDR2 SVGIG (reference sequence). The CDR3 loop reads CAWSGADTQYF. The CDR3 coding sequence is TGTGCCTGGAGTGGCGCAGATACGCAGTATTTT.

This chain joins TRBV5-6 and TRBJ2-7; possible D gene TRBD1, 5 bases. Trimming removed 4 bases at V and 0 bases at J, with 14 bases between. CDR3 length: 15 amino acids. Germline assignment: CDR1 SGHDT and CDR2 YYEEEE. In DNA form, the CDR3 reads TGTGCCAGCAGCCTAGGACATCCACTCTCCTACGAGCAGTACTTC. It translates to CASSLGHPLSYEQYF.

CDR3 sequence: CASSWGLAGLGITDTQYF. As DNA, the CDR3 is TGTGCCAGCAGCTGGGGACTAGCGGGGCTGGGGATAACAGATACGCAGTATTTT. The chain has TRBV13 and TRBJ2-3, with TRBD2 matching over 13 bases. CDR3 length equals 18 residues. V was pared by 4 bases and J by 3 bases, with 10 bases of the junction left unmatched. Looked up from germline, CDR1 is PRHDT and CDR2 is FYEKMQ (reference sequence). Full variable domain (remainder filled in from reference TRBV13 and TRBJ2-3): AAGVIQSPRHLIKEKRETATLKCYPIPRHDTVYWYQQGPGQDPQFLISFYEKMQSDKGSIPDRFSAQQFSDYHSELNMSSLELGDSALYFCASSWGLAGLGITDTQYFGPGTRLTVL.

This chain links TRBV27 with TRBJ2-6, with 11 bases lining up with TRBD1. CDR1 and CDR2 from the germline V gene are MNHEY and SMNVEV (reference sequence). The junction had 3 bases not matched to a gene; V was cut back by 5 bases and J by 0 bases. The CDR3 runs 17 residues. CDR3 bases: TGTGCCAGCAGTAAGGGACAGGGGGGCTCTGGGGCCAACGTCCTGACTTTC. Amino acids: CASSKGQGGSGANVLTF.

This CDR3 is CASSQTGGLDSPLHF. In nucleotides, the CDR3 is TGTGCCAGCAGTCAGACAGGGGGTCTGGATTCACCCCTCCACTTT. The gene calls are TRBV6-5 and TRBJ1-6; 9 positions agree with TRBD1. Germline-derived CDR1 and CDR2 are MNHEY and SVGAGI. V lost 5 bases and J lost 8; bases outside the gene matches: 7. The CDR3 consists of 15 residues.

This chain joins TRBV11-2 and TRBJ2-1, with 8 bases that match TRBD1. The CDR3 runs 15 residues. Germline trimming cut 8 bases from V and 6 bases from J; bases unmatched to any gene: 12. Germline V gene lookup returns CDR1 SGHAT and CDR2 FQNNGV. This CDR3 is CASLGRTGRSNEQFF. The CDR3 region has the DNA TGTGCCAGCTTAGGGCGGACAGGGCGCTCCAATGAGCAGTTCTTC.

J is TRBJ1-1 and V is TRBV18, with D perhaps TRBD1 (6 bases). Germline V gene lookup returns CDR1 KGHSH and CDR2 LQKENI. Trimming stripped 2 bases from V and 8 bases from J, with 18 bases between. The CDR3 sequence is 15 residues long. The CDR3 sequence is CASSPIWQGKREAFF. The CDR3 nucleotides are TGTGCCAGCTCACCAATATGGCAGGGGAAACGGGAAGCTTTCTTT.